Each of the 6 T cell receptor beta chains below was sequenced from the same sample in a study of blood T cell repertoires in COVID-19. Measured with immunoSEQ multiplex PCR; TCRdb has only the in-frame clones, and not every one. The sample carries more than 250,000 clones, approximately 90% recorded once. Sequencing was carried out using peripheral blood. Every receptor here comes from a woman in her 30s with COVID-19, enrolled during active disease.

The CDR3 sequence is CASSEDDRARSGYTF. The CDR3 DNA is TGTGCCAGCAGTGAGGATGACAGGGCGCGGAGTGGCTACACCTTC. V and J are TRBV2 and TRBJ1-2; 7 bases map to TRBD1. The V and J ends lost 3 bases and 7 bases, in that order; junction bases with no gene match: 11. The CDR3 spans 15 residues. Germline CDR1 is SNHLY and CDR2 is FYNNEI.

V and J are TRBV5-1 and TRBJ2-2, with TRBD1 identical over 7 bases. CDR1 is SGHRS, CDR2 YFSETQ, per germline. The CDR3 is 14 residues long. The junction had 3 bases not matched to a gene; V was cut back by 3 bases and J by 4 bases. For the CDR3, the DNA is TGCGCCAGCAGCTATACAGGGGTCACCGGGGAGCTGTTTTTT. This gives the protein CASSYTGVTGELFF.

This clone was recorded only once. This chain uses TRBV29-1 with TRBJ2-7, with 7 bases aligning to TRBD2. Trimming at V came to 5 bases and at J to 1 base, leaving 5 bases not matched to a gene. The length of the CDR3 is 13 residues. The germline gives CDR1 SQVTM, CDR2 ANQGSEA. The CDR3 region is CSVLGGGSYEQYF. The CDR3 coding sequence is TGCAGCGTTCTTGGGGGGGGATCCTACGAGCAGTACTTC.

The chain employs TRBV5-4 and TRBJ1-2, with D possibly TRBD1 on 6 matching bases. V lost 4 bases and J 6 bases, leaving 10 bases between the germline ends. This CDR3 is built from 12 residues. CDR1 and CDR2 from the germline V gene are SGHNT and YYREEE (reference sequence). The DNA of the CDR3 is TGTGCCAGCAGCCACAGGGTTCATGGCTACACCTTC. Its protein product is CASSHRVHGYTF.

The chain joins TRBV3-1 (or the pseudogene TRBV3-2) to TRBJ1-1, with 8 bases that match TRBD1. The CDR3 loop spans 15 amino acids. The V gene end was trimmed by 3 bases and the J gene end by 5 bases; junction bases not matched to a gene: 8. Per the germline V gene, CDR1 is LGHDT and CDR2 is YNNKEL (reference sequence). CDR3 loop: CASSQDRQGRTEAFF. CDR3 in DNA: TGTGCCAGCAGCCAGGATCGACAGGGGAGGACTGAAGCTTTCTTT.

The CDR3 nucleotides read TGTGCTAGTGCCCGTTCTGGGGCCAACGTCCTGACTTTC. Translation: CASARSGANVLTF. The chain couples TRBV12-5 to TRBJ2-6; D is unresolved. V lost 7 bases to trimming and J lost 1 base, with 5 bases between them. Germline lookup yields CDR1 LGHNT and CDR2 FRNRAP. This CDR3 contains 13 residues.